The following is a TCR beta chain sequence with its context. Its antigen is undetermined. The PCR was carried out with 60 Vbeta primers and 13 Jbeta primers. Clones were read by immunoSEQ multiplex PCR, and TCRdb kept only the in-frame ones, dropping some. The table includes 100,000 to 150,000 clones, over 75% detected once. Among the donors, all were healthy bone marrow donors. The data were obtained in a study of cytomegalovirus exposure and HLA in healthy donors. Study summary: Earlier work reported approximately 110 million unique TCR beta sequences from roughly 180 million T cells. HLA-typed donors contributed around 85 million unique TCRs, which were held in an early data release.

Regarding the study as a whole: Because they were indistinguishable, some V segments, including TRBV6-2 and TRBV6-3, were excluded.

J lost 0 bases, V lost 4 bases, and 9 bases had no gene match. Germline assignment: CDR1 SGDLS and CDR2 YYNGEE. This CDR3 has 17 amino acids. Sequenced: PBMCs. The TCR comes from a woman in her forties in good health and CMV-seropositive. The rearrangement links TRBV9 to TRBJ2-3; 9 bases agree with TRBD2. The CDR3 DNA reads TGTGCCAGCAGCCCCTTAGCGGGAGAAACGAGCACAGATACGCAGTATTTT. Protein product: CASSPLAGETSTDTQYF.